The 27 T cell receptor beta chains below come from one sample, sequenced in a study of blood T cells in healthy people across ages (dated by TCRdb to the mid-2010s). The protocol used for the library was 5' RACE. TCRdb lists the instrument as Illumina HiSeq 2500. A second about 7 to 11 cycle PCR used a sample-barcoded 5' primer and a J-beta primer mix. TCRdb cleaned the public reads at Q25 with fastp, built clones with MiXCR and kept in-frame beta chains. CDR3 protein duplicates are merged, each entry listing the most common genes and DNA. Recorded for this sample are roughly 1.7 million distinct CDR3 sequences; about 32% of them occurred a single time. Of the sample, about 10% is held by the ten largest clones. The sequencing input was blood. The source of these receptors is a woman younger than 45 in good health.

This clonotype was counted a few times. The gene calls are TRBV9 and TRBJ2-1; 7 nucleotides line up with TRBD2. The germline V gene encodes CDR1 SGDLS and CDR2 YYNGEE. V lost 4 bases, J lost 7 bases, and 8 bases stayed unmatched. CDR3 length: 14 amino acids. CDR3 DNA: TGTGCCAGCAGCATAGGCGGGAGTAGGAATGAGCAGTTCTTC. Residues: CASSIGGSRNEQFF.

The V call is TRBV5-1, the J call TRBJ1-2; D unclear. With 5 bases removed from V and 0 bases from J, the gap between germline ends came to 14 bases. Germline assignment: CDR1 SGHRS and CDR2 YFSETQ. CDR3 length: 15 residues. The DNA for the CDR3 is TGCGCCAGCAGGGCGACGGTTTCAGCTAACTATGGCTACACCTTC. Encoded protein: CASRATVSANYGYTF.

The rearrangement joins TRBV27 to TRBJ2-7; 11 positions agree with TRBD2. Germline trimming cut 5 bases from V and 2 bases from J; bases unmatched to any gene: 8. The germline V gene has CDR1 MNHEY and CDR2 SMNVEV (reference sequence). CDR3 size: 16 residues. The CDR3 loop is CASSQGLAGYPYEQYF. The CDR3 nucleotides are TGTGCCAGCAGTCAAGGACTAGCGGGTTATCCCTACGAGCAGTACTTC.

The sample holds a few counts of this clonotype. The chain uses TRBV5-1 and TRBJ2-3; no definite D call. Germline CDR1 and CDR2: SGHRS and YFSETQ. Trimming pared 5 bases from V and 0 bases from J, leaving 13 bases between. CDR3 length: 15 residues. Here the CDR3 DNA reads TGCGCCAGCAGTCCCCTAGATGCTAGCACAGATACGCAGTATTTT. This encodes CASSPLDASTDTQYF.

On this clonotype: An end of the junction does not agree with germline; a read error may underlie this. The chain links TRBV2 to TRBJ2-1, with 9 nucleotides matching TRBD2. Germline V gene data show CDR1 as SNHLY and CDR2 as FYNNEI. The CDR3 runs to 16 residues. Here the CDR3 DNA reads TGTGCCAGCGGTGACGTAGCGGGAGATTCCTACAATGAGCAGTTCTTC. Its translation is CASGDVAGDSYNEQFF.

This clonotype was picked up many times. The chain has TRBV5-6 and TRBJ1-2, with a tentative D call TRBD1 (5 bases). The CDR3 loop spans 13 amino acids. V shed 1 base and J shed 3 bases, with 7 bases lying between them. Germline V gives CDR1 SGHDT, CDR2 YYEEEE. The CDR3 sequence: CASSLRGDYGYTF. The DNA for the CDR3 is TGTGCCAGCAGCTTGCGAGGGGACTATGGCTACACCTTC.

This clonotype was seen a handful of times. DNA of the CDR3: TGTGCCAGCAGTTATCTCCCAGCGACCTACGAGCAGTACTTC. It specifies CASSYLPATYEQYF. This chain joins TRBV6-2 or TRBV6-3 and TRBJ2-7; no firm D call. Germline values: CDR1 MNHEY, CDR2 SVGEGT. The CDR3 spans 14 residues. V lost 3 bases to trimming and J lost 2 bases, with 11 bases between them.

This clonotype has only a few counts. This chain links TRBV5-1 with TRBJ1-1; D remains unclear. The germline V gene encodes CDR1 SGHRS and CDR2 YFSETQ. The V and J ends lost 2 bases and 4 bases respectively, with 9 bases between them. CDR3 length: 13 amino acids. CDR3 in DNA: TGCGCCAGCAGCTTCACAGAGAGCACTGAAGCTTTCTTT. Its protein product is CASSFTESTEAFF.

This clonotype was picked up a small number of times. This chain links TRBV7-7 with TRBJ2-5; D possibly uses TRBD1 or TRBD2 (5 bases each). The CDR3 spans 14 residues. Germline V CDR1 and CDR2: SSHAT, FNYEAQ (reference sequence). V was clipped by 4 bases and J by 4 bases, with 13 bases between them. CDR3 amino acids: CASSSRLGVETQYF. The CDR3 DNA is TGTGCCAGCAGCTCTCGTTTGGGGGTAGAGACCCAGTACTTC.

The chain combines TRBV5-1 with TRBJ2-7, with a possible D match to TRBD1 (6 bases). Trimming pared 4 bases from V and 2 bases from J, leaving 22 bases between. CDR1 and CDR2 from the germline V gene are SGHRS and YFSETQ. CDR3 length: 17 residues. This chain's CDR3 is CASSLPLGQKLTYEQYF. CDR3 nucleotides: TGCGCCAGCAGCCTGCCCCTCGGACAGAAACTTACCTACGAGCAGTACTTC.

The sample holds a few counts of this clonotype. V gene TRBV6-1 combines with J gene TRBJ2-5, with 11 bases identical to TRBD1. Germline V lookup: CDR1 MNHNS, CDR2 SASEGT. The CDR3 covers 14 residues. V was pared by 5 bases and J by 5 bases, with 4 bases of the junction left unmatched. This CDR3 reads CASSRTGGLETQYF. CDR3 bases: TGTGCCAGCAGTCGGACAGGGGGCCTGGAGACCCAGTACTTC.

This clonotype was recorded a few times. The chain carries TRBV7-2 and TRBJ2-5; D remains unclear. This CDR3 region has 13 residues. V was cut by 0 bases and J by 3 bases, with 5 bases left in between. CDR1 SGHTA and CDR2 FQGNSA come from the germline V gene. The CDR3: CASSLAAKETQYF. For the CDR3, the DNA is TGTGCCAGCAGCTTAGCGGCAAAAGAGACCCAGTACTTC.

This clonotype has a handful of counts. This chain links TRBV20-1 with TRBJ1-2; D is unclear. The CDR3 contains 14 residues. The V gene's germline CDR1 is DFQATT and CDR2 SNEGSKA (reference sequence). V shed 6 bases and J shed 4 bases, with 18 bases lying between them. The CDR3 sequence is CSASPLLRSYGYTF. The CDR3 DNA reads TGCAGTGCCAGTCCCCTGCTTCGATCCTATGGCTACACCTTC.

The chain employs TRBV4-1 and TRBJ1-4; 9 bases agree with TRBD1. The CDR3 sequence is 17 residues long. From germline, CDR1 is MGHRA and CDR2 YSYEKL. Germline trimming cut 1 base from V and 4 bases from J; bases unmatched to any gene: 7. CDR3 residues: CASSQASGTGINEKLFF. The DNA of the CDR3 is TGCGCCAGCAGCCAAGCCTCCGGGACAGGGATTAATGAAAAACTGTTTTTT.

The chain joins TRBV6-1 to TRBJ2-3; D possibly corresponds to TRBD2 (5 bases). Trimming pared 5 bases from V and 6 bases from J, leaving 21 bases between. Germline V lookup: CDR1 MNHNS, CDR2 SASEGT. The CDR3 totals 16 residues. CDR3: CASSIQRLDFGDTQYF. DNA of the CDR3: TGTGCCAGCAGTATACAGAGGTTGGACTTCGGGGATACGCAGTATTTT.

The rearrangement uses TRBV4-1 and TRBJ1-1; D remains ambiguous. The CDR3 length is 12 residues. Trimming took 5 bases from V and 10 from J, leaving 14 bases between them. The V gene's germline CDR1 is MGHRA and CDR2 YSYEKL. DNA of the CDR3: TGCGCCAGCAGCTTGATTGGGGAGTCAGCTTTCTTT. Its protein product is CASSLIGESAFF.

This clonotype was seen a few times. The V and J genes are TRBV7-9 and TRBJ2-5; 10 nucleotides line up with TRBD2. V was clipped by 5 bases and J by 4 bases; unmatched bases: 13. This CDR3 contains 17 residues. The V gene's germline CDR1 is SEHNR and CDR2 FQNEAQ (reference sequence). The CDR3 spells CASSRGAGGIRGETQYF. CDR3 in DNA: TGTGCCAGCAGCCGAGGAGCGGGAGGGATACGCGGAGAGACCCAGTACTTC.

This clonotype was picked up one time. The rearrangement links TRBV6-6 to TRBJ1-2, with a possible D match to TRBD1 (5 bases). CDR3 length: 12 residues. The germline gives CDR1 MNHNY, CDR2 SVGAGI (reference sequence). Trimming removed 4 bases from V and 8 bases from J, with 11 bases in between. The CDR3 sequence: CASSWRGEGYTF. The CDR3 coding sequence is TGTGCCAGCAGTTGGAGGGGAGAAGGCTACACCTTC.

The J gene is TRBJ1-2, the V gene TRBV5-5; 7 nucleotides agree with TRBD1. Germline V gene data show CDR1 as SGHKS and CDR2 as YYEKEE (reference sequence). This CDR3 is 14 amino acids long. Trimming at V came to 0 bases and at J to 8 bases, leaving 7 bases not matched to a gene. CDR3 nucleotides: TGTGCCAGCAGCTTGGCAGGGGGAGTTTGGGGCTACACCTTC. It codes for CASSLAGGVWGYTF.

In nucleotides, the CDR3 is TGTGCCAGCAGTCGTAGCGGGAGTAAGACCCAGTACTTC. It encodes CASSRSGSKTQYF. This chain links TRBV11-2 with TRBJ2-5, with 9 bases that match TRBD2. Germline V gene lookup returns CDR1 SGHAT and CDR2 FQNNGV. The CDR3 consists of 13 residues. After removal of 6 bases from V and 6 bases from J, the junction contained 5 bases not matched to a gene.

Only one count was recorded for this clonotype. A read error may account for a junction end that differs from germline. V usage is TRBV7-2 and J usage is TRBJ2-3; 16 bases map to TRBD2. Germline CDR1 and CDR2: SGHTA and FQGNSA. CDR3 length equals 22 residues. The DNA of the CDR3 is TGTGCCAGCAGCTTACCGCCGGGACTAGCGGGGGGGTGGCCCCCTGGCACGGATACGCAGTATTTT. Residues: CASSLPPGLAGGWPPGTDTQYF.

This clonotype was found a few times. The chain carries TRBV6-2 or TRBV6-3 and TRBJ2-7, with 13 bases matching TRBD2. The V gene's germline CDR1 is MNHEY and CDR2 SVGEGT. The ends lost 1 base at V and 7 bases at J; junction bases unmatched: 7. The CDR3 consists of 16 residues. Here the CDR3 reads CASSYFWTSGGGEQYF. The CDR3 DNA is TGTGCCAGCAGTTACTTCTGGACTAGCGGGGGAGGTGAGCAGTACTTC.

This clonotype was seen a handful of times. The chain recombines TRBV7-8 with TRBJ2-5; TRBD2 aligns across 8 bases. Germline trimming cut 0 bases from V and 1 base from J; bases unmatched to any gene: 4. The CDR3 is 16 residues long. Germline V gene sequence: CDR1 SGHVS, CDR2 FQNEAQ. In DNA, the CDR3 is TGTGCCAGCAGCTTAGCCGTTGGACTAGCCCAAGAGACCCAGTACTTC. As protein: CASSLAVGLAQETQYF. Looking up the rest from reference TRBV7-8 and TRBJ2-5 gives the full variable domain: GAGVSQSPRYKVAKRGQDVALRCDPISGHVSLFWYQQALGQGPEFLTYFQNEAQLDKSGLPSDRFFAERPEGSVSTLKIQRTQQEDSAVYLCASSLAVGLAQETQYFGPGTRLLVL.

In DNA, the CDR3 is TGCAGTGCTGGCCCTCCGTATCAGCCCCAGCATTTT. This gives the protein CSAGPPYQPQHF. This chain links TRBV20-1 with TRBJ1-5; D not certain. Germline V gene sequence: CDR1 DFQATT, CDR2 SNEGSKA (reference sequence). This CDR3 has 12 residues. Trimming took 5 bases from V and 5 from J, leaving 10 bases between them.

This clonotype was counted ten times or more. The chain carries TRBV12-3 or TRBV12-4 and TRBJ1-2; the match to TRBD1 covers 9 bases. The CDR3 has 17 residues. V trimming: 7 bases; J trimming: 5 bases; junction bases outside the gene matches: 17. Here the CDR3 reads CASTFRLRDRDGYGYTF. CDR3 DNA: TGTGCCAGCACCTTCCGCCTACGGGACAGGGACGGTTATGGCTACACCTTC.

The CDR3 DNA reads TGCAGTGCTAGAGTAGGCCTGGCGGGAGATACGCAGTATTTT. Protein: CSARVGLAGDTQYF. This chain links TRBV20-1 with TRBJ2-3; D may be TRBD2 (5 bases). The CDR3 contains 14 residues. CDR1 and CDR2 (germline): DFQATT, SNEGSKA (reference sequence). The V end was cut by 1 base, the J end by 5 bases, with 13 bases between.

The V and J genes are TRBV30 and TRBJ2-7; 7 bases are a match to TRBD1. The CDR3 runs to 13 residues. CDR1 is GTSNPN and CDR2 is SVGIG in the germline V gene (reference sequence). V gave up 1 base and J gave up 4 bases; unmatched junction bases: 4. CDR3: CAWSEYRGYEQYF. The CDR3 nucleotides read TGTGCCTGGAGTGAATACAGGGGATACGAGCAGTACTTC.